This TCR beta chain was sequenced for a study of cytomegalovirus exposure and HLA in healthy donors. Study-level findings and limits: An analysis was carried out later, and it reportedly showed fewer N-insertions in an Asian-associated ancestry cluster than the roughly 670-donor mean. A likely sequencing artifact accounted for one observed cluster of highly shared sequence variants.

To note about this clone: Its target is not known.

PCR primers comprised 60 Vbeta and 13 Jbeta primers. Some clones are missing from TCRdb's copy, which holds only in-frame ones; the method was immunoSEQ multiplex PCR. The table records 150,000 to 200,000 clones, more than 70% of them present only once. The receptor's source is a male donor in good health and CMV-seronegative. Sequences were obtained from PBMCs.

CDR3 bases: TGTGCCAGCAGGTCGGGTGCAGGGCCGAACTATGGCTACACCTTC. Protein: CASRSGAGPNYGYTF. The V gene is TRBV28, the J gene TRBJ1-2; D is possibly TRBD1 (5 bases). The CDR3 covers 15 residues. The V end lost 6 bases, the J end lost 2 bases, and 16 bases lay between the germline ends. The germline CDR1 and CDR2 sequences are MDHEN and SYDVKM.